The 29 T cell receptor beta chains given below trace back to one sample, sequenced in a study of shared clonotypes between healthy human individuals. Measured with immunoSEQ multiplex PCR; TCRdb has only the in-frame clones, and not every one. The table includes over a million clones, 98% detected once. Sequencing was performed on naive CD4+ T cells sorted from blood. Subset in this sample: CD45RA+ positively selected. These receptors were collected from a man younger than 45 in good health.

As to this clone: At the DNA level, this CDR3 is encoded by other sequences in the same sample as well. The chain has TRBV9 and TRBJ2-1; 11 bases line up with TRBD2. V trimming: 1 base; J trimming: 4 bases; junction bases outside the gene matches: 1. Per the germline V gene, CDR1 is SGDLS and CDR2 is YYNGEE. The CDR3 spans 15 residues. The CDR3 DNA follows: TGTGCCAGCAGCGTAAGACTAGCGGGATACAATGAGCAGTTCTTC. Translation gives CASSVRLAGYNEQFF.

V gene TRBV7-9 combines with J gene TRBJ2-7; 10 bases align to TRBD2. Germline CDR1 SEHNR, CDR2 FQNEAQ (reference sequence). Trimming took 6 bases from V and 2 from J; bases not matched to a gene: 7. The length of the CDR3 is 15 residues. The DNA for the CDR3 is TGTGCCAGCAGGAAGGAAGCGGGAGGGCCCTACGAGCAGTACTTC. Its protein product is CASRKEAGGPYEQYF.

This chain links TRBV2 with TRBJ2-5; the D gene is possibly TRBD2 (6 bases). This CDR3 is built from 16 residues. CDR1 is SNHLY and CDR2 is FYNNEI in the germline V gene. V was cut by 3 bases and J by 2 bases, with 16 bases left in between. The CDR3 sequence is CASSEAWGDAQETQYF. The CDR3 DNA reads TGTGCCAGCAGTGAGGCATGGGGGGACGCTCAAGAGACCCAGTACTTC.

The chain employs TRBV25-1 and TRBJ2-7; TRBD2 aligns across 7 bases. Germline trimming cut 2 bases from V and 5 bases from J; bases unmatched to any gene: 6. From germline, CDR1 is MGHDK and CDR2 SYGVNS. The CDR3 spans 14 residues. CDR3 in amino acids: CASSEPGRINEQYF. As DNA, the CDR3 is TGTGCCAGCAGTGAACCCGGGAGGATCAACGAGCAGTACTTC.

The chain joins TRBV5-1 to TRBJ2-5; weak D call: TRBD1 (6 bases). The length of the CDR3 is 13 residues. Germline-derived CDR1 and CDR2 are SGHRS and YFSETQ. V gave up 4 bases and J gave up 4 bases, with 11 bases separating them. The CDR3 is CASSPGVAETQYF. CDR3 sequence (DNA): TGCGCCAGCAGCCCAGGGGTAGCAGAGACCCAGTACTTC.

The CDR3 spells CASSAPPSAENYEQYF. Written as DNA, the CDR3 is TGTGCCAGCAGCGCGCCCCCTTCAGCGGAAAACTACGAGCAGTACTTC. The chain links TRBV21-1 to TRBJ2-7; the table's D call TRBD2 went unverified against the DNA. TRBV21-1 is shown as a pseudogene. This CDR3 spans 16 amino acids.

In DNA form, the CDR3 reads TGTGCCAGCAGTGCCCGGGACAGCCCAAACGCCGGGGAGCTGTTTTTT. Translated, it gives CASSARDSPNAGELFF. This rearrangement joins TRBV6-1 to TRBJ2-2, with 7 bases that match TRBD1. This CDR3 has 16 residues. Germline CDR1 and CDR2: MNHNS and SASEGT. With 4 bases clipped from V and 6 bases from J, the junction kept 11 bases outside the gene matches.

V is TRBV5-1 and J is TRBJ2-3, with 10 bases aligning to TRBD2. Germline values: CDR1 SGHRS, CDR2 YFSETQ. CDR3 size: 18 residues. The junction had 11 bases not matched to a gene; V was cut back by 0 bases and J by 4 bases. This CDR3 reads CASSLGASGSHRADTQYF. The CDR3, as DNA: TGCGCCAGCAGCTTGGGGGCTAGCGGGAGTCATCGCGCAGATACGCAGTATTTT.

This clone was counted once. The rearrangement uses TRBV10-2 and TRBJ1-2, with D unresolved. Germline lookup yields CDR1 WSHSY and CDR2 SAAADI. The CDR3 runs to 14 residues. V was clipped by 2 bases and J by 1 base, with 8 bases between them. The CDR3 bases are TGCGCCAGCAGTGAGGCAGCTTTTAACTATGGCTACACCTTC. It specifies CASSEAAFNYGYTF.

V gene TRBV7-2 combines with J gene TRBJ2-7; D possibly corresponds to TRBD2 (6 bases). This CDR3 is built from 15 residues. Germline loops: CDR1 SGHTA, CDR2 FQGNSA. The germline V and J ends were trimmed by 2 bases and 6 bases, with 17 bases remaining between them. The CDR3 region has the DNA TGTGCCAGCAGCTTAATTGGGCTAGCGAGTAGCGAGCAGTACTTC. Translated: CASSLIGLASSEQYF.

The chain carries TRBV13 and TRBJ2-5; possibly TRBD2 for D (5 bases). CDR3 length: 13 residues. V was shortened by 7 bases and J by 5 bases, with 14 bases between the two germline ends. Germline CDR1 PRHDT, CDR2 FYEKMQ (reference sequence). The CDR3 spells CASIRRGGETQYF. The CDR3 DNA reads TGTGCCAGCATCCGGAGAGGCGGGGAGACCCAGTACTTC.

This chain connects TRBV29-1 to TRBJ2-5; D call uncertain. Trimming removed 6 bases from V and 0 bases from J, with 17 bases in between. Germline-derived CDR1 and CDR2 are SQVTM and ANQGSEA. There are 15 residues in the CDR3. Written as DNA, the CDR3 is TGCAGCGTCTACCCGCGAGGACGGTACCAAGAGACCCAGTACTTC. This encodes CSVYPRGRYQETQYF.

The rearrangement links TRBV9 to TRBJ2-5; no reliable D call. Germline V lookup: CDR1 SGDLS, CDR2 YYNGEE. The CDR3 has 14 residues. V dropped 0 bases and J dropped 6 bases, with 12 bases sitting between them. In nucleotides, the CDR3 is TGTGCCAGCAGCGTAGCCGGAGCGATGCAGACCCAGTACTTC. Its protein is CASSVAGAMQTQYF.

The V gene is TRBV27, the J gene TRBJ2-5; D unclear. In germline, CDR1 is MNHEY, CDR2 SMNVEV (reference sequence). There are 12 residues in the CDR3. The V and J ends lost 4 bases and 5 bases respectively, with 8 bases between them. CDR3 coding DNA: TGTGCCAGCAGTTCGGGTAGGGAGACCCAGTACTTC. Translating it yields CASSSGRETQYF.

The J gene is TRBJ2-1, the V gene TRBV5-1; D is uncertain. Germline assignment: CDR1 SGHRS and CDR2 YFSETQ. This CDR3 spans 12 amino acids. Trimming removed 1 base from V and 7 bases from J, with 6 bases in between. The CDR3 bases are TGCGCCAGCAGCTTGAATTTGAATGAGCAGTTCTTC. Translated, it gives CASSLNLNEQFF.

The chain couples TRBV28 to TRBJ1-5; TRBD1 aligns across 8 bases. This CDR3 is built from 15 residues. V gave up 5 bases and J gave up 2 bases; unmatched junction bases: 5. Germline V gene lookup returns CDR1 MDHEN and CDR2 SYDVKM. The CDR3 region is CASSPGGAGNQPQHF. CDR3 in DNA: TGTGCCAGCAGTCCAGGGGGCGCCGGCAATCAGCCCCAGCATTTT. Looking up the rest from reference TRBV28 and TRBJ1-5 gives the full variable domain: DVKVTQSSRYLVKRTGEKVFLECVQDMDHENMFWYRQDPGLGLRLIYFSYDVKMKEKGDIPEGYSVSREKKERFSLILESASTNQTSMYLCASSPGGAGNQPQHFGDGTRLSIL.

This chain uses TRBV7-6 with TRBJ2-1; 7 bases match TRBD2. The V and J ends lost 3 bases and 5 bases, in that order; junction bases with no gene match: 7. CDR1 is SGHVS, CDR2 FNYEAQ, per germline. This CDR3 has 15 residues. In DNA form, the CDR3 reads TGTGCCAGCAGCTTTAGCGGGCAGTTGAACAATGAGCAGTTCTTC. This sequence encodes CASSFSGQLNNEQFF.

CDR3: CAISDRQGGRNTEAFF. The CDR3 DNA reads TGTGCCATCAGTGACCGACAGGGAGGGCGGAACACTGAAGCTTTCTTT. The chain has TRBV10-3 and TRBJ1-1; 7 bases are a match to TRBD1. V gave up 3 bases and J gave up 1 base; unmatched junction bases: 8. Germline loops: CDR1 ENHRY, CDR2 SYGVKD. The CDR3 has 16 residues.

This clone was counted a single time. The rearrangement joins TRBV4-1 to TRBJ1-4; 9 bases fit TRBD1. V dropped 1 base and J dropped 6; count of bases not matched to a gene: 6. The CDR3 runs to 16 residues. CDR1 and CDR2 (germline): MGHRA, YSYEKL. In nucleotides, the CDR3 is TGCGCCAGCAGCCAAGTAGGGACAGGGTTTTATGAAAAACTGTTTTTT. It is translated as CASSQVGTGFYEKLFF.

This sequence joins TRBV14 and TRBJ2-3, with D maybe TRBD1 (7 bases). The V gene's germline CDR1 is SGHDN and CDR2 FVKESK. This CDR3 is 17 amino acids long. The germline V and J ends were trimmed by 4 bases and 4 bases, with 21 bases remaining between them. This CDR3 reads CASSPRRGLGFPDTQYF. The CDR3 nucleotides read TGTGCCAGCAGCCCCCGGAGGGGGCTCGGTTTCCCAGATACGCAGTATTTT.

The CDR3 spells CASSSLPSLGNQPQHF. CDR3 DNA: TGTGCCAGTAGTAGTCTTCCCTCGTTAGGTAATCAGCCCCAGCATTTT. The chain uses TRBV19 and TRBJ1-5; D unresolved. The ends were cut back, 4 bases at V and 4 bases at J, with 17 bases in the middle. Germline assignment: CDR1 LNHDA and CDR2 SQIVND (reference sequence). There are 16 residues in the CDR3.

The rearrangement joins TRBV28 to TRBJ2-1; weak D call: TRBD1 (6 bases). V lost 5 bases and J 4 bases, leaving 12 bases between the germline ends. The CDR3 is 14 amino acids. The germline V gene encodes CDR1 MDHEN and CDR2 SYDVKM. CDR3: CASSVWQGYNEQFF. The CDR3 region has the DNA TGTGCCAGCAGTGTGTGGCAGGGGTACAATGAGCAGTTCTTC.

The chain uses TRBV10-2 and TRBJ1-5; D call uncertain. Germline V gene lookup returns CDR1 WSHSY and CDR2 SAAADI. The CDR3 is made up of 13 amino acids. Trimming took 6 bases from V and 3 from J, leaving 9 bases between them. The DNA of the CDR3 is TGCGCCAGCAGGGAAGGGCACAATCAGCCCCAGCATTTT. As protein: CASREGHNQPQHF.

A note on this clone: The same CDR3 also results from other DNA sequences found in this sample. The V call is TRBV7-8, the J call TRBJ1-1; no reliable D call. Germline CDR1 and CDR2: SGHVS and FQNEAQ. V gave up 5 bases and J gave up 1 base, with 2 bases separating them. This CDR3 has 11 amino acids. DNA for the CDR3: TGTGCCAGCAGCAGGAACACTGAAGCTTTCTTT. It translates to CASSRNTEAFF.

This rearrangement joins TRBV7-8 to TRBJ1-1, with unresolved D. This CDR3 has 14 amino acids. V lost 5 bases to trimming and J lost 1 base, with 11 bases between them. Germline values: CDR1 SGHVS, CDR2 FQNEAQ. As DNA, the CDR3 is TGTGCCAGCAGCGTAGTTTTGGGGAACACTGAAGCTTTCTTT. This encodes CASSVVLGNTEAFF.

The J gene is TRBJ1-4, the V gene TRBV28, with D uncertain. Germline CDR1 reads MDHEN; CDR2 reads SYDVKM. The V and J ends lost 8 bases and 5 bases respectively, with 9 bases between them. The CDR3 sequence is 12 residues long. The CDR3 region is CASGKGNEKLFF. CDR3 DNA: TGTGCCAGCGGGAAAGGCAATGAAAAACTGTTTTTT.

The CDR3 loop is CASSGRRQTDNEQFF. The DNA for the CDR3 is TGTGCCAGCAGCGGGCGGCGCCAGACAGACAATGAGCAGTTCTTC. The rearrangement joins TRBV6-5 to TRBJ2-1; D may be TRBD1 (5 bases). Germline V gene sequence: CDR1 MNHEY, CDR2 SVGAGI. The CDR3 runs 15 residues. V dropped 6 bases and J dropped 5 bases, with 17 bases sitting between them.

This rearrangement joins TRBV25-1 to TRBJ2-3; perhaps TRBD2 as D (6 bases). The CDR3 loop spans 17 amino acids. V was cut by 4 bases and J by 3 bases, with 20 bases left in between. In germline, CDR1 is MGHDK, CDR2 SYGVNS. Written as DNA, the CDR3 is TGTGCCAGCAGTGGGGAGTGGGGGGAGATGAGAACAGATACGCAGTATTTT. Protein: CASSGEWGEMRTDTQYF.

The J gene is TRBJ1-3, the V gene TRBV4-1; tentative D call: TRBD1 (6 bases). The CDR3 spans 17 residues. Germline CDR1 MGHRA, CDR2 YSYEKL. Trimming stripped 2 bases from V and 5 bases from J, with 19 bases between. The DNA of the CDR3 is TGCGCCAGCAGCCAAATAGGAGCTTGGGACAAACGAAACACCATATATTTT. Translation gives CASSQIGAWDKRNTIYF.